The 21 T cell receptor beta chains reported below all come from one sample, sequenced in a study of T cell responses to AZD1222 COVID-19 vaccine. The table came from immunoSEQ multiplex PCR; TCRdb's copy has only in-frame clones and leaves some out. The sample shows 150,000 to 180,000 clones, roughly nine tenths of them seen only once. Sequenced material: peripheral blood, taken on day 0 of AZD1222 vaccination. Receptors originate from an adult in good health.

The chain is built from TRBV5-1 and TRBJ2-3; possible D gene TRBD2, 6 bases. V lost 0 bases and J 0 bases, leaving 8 bases between the germline ends. Germline values: CDR1 SGHRS, CDR2 YFSETQ. This CDR3 contains 15 residues. The CDR3 loop reads CASSLEGTSTDTQYF. The CDR3, as DNA: TGCGCCAGCAGCTTGGAGGGGACTAGCACAGATACGCAGTATTTT.

This clone was observed a single time. V is TRBV28 and J is TRBJ2-3, with TRBD2 identical over 10 bases. Germline values: CDR1 MDHEN, CDR2 SYDVKM. Unmatched junction bases numbered 24, after V lost 3 bases and J lost 3 bases. The CDR3 is 22 amino acids. The CDR3 loop reads CASSFPPGGEGLAGVFTDTQYF. CDR3 coding DNA: TGTGCCAGCAGTTTTCCGCCGGGGGGGGAAGGGCTAGCGGGAGTTTTTACAGATACGCAGTATTTT.

V and J are TRBV20-1 and TRBJ2-7; D is uncertain. V dropped 3 bases and J dropped 3 bases, with 9 bases sitting between them. Germline-derived CDR1 and CDR2 are DFQATT and SNEGSKA (reference sequence). This CDR3 has 12 residues. The CDR3 is CSASRRNYEQYF. CDR3 coding DNA: TGCAGTGCTAGTCGTAGGAACTACGAGCAGTACTTC.

The chain has TRBV30 and TRBJ1-6; unclear D gene. Between the trimmed V and J ends, which lost 3 bases and 10 bases, there was a span of 13 bases. This CDR3 contains 13 residues. Germline V lookup: CDR1 GTSNPN, CDR2 SVGIG (reference sequence). Written as DNA, the CDR3 is TGTGCCTGGAGGGGTTCCGGGTACTCACCCCTCCACTTT. Translation: CAWRGSGYSPLHF.

This clone was detected a few times. The J gene is TRBJ1-5, the V gene TRBV24-1; D is undetermined. Trimming stripped 2 bases from V and 6 bases from J, with 10 bases between. CDR3 length: 14 residues. Germline CDR1 is KGHDR and CDR2 is SFDVKD. For the CDR3, the DNA is TGTGCCACCAGTGATTCCAACCTCGGTCAGCCCCAGCATTTT. Its translation is CATSDSNLGQPQHF.

The chain couples TRBV6-5 to TRBJ2-7, with 8 bases lining up with TRBD1. Germline CDR1 is MNHEY and CDR2 is SVGAGI. V trimming: 0 bases; J trimming: 4 bases; junction bases outside the gene matches: 2. The CDR3 sequence is 14 residues long. The chain's CDR3 is CASSYSGQGYEQYF. In DNA form, the CDR3 reads TGTGCCAGCAGTTACTCTGGACAGGGTTACGAGCAGTACTTC.

The chain links TRBV19 to TRBJ1-5, with unresolved D. V lost 2 bases and J lost 0, with 11 bases in between. Germline V lookup: CDR1 LNHDA, CDR2 SQIVND (reference sequence). The CDR3 covers 16 residues. The CDR3 DNA reads as TGTGCCAGTAGTATAAAGGTGGGGAATAGCAATCAGCCCCAGCATTTT. Translation: CASSIKVGNSNQPQHF.

The rearrangement links TRBV28 to TRBJ2-7; tentatively, D is TRBD2 (5 bases). There are 11 residues in the CDR3. Trimming pared 5 bases from V and 6 bases from J, leaving 8 bases between. Germline V gives CDR1 MDHEN, CDR2 SYDVKM. The CDR3 DNA follows: TGTGCCAGCAGTGGACGGGGCGAGCAGTACTTC. It yields the protein CASSGRGEQYF.

This clone is a singleton in its sample. V usage is TRBV10-3 and J usage is TRBJ2-7; D ambiguous. The CDR3 extends over 13 amino acids. Trimming took 2 bases from V and 2 from J, leaving 7 bases between them. Germline lookup yields CDR1 ENHRY and CDR2 SYGVKD. The CDR3 spells CAISEGPAYEQYF. Written as DNA, the CDR3 is TGTGCCATCAGTGAGGGCCCAGCCTACGAGCAGTACTTC.

This clone was detected many times. The rearrangement links TRBV19 to TRBJ1-1; TRBD1 might be the D (6 bases). V lost 8 bases, J lost 1 base, and 14 bases lay in between. The CDR3 covers 14 residues. Germline CDR1 and CDR2: LNHDA and SQIVND (reference sequence). The CDR3 region is CASSGALRNTEAFF. The DNA of the CDR3 is TGTGCCAGTTCGGGGGCCCTAAGGAACACTGAAGCTTTCTTT.

The J gene is TRBJ2-2, the V gene TRBV6-4; the match to TRBD2 covers 9 bases. This CDR3 comprises 16 residues. CDR1 and CDR2 (germline): MRHNA, SNTAGT. Trimming removed 8 bases from V and 2 bases from J; junction bases left unmatched: 9. The CDR3 region has the DNA TGTGCCAGCGCGGTCGGGCTAGCGGGAAACACCGGGGAGCTGTTTTTT. Its translation: CASAVGLAGNTGELFF.

This sequence joins TRBV7-9 and TRBJ2-2; TRBD2 matches 11 bases. Germline V lookup: CDR1 SEHNR, CDR2 FQNEAQ (reference sequence). V shed 2 bases and J 6 bases; nucleotides not matched to a gene: 11. This CDR3 is 18 amino acids long. The CDR3, as DNA: TGTGCCAGCAGCTTACCACGGGTAGCGGGAGGGCCGGCCGGGGAGCTGTTTTTT. Amino acid sequence: CASSLPRVAGGPAGELFF. Drawing the rest from reference TRBV7-9 and TRBJ2-2, the complete variable domain is DTGVSQNPRHKITKRGQNVTFRCDPISEHNRLYWYRQTLGQGPEFLTYFQNEAQLEKSRLLSDRFSAERPKGSFSTLEIQRTEQGDSAMYLCASSLPRVAGGPAGELFFGEGSRLTVL.

This chain uses TRBV5-1 with TRBJ2-7; D not resolved. Germline V lookup: CDR1 SGHRS, CDR2 YFSETQ. CDR3 size: 14 residues. V lost 0 bases and J lost 0, with 7 bases in between. The DNA of the CDR3 is TGCGCCAGCAGCTTGGAAGGACGCTCCTACGAGCAGTACTTC. Protein sequence: CASSLEGRSYEQYF.

The chain combines TRBV7-6 with TRBJ2-7, with a tentative D call TRBD2 (5 bases). This CDR3 comprises 13 residues. V was pared by 0 bases and J by 2 bases, with 5 bases between. Per the germline V gene, CDR1 is SGHVS and CDR2 is FNYEAQ. The CDR3 loop reads CASSLAGTYEQYF. In DNA, the CDR3 is TGTGCCAGCAGCTTAGCCGGGACCTACGAGCAGTACTTC.

This clone was detected once. The rearrangement links TRBV7-3 to TRBJ2-1; a possible D gene is TRBD2 (6 bases). Germline CDR1 SGHTA, CDR2 FQGTGA. Trimming shortened V by 1 base and J by 1 base, and 11 bases separated the two germline ends. CDR3 length equals 16 residues. CDR3 in DNA: TGTGCCAGCAGCTTAATCGGCGGGATGTCCTACAATGAGCAGTTCTTC. It yields the protein CASSLIGGMSYNEQFF.

The chain recombines TRBV5-1 with TRBJ2-5; TRBD1 matches at 8 bases. After removal of 0 bases from V and 2 bases from J, the junction contained 6 bases not matched to a gene. The CDR3 is 16 amino acids. In germline, CDR1 is SGHRS, CDR2 YFSETQ. CDR3 coding DNA: TGCGCCAGCAGCTTGGGAGGACAGGGAAGACAAGAGACCCAGTACTTC. It yields the protein CASSLGGQGRQETQYF. Using reference TRBV5-1 and TRBJ2-5 for the parts outside the CDR3, the full variable domain is KAGVTQTPRYLIKTRGQQVTLSCSPISGHRSVSWYQQTPGQGLQFLFEYFSETQRNKGNFPGRFSGRQFSNSRSEMNVSTLELGDSALYLCASSLGGQGRQETQYFGPGTRLLVL.

The V call is TRBV11-2, the J call TRBJ2-3; 12 nucleotides agree with TRBD2. The CDR3 length is 16 residues. Germline values: CDR1 SGHAT, CDR2 FQNNGV. The V segment lost 6 bases and the J segment 4 bases; nucleotides outside the gene matches: 8. CDR3 bases: TGTGCCAGCAGGGCCCTAGCGGGAGGGAGGGCAGATACGCAGTATTTT. Protein product: CASRALAGGRADTQYF.

The rearrangement uses TRBV7-8 and TRBJ2-7, with D possibly being TRBD2 (6 bases). V was shortened by 5 bases and J by 0 bases, with 14 bases between the two germline ends. The germline CDR1 and CDR2 sequences are SGHVS and FQNEAQ. This CDR3 has 15 amino acids. The CDR3 DNA follows: TGTGCCAGCAGCCGTCTAAGCGGGTACTCCTACGAGCAGTACTTC. It is translated as CASSRLSGYSYEQYF. Full variable domain (remainder filled in from reference TRBV7-8 and TRBJ2-7): GAGVSQSPRYKVAKRGQDVALRCDPISGHVSLFWYQQALGQGPEFLTYFQNEAQLDKSGLPSDRFFAERPEGSVSTLKIQRTQQEDSAVYLCASSRLSGYSYEQYFGPGTRLTVT.

The sample holds a few counts of this clone. The chain couples TRBV7-9 to TRBJ1-2, with a possible D match to TRBD1 (5 bases). CDR1 is SEHNR, CDR2 FQNEAQ, per germline (reference sequence). V was clipped by 1 base and J by 5 bases, with 8 bases between them. This CDR3 is 13 amino acids long. The CDR3 reads CASSLVGGYGYTF. The CDR3 DNA is TGTGCCAGCAGCTTAGTGGGGGGGTATGGCTACACCTTC. Full variable domain (outside the CDR3, taken from reference TRBV7-9 and TRBJ1-2): DTGVSQNPRHKITKRGQNVTFRCDPISEHNRLYWYRQTLGQGPEFLTYFQNEAQLEKSRLLSDRFSAERPKGSFSTLEIQRTEQGDSAMYLCASSLVGGYGYTFGSGTRLTVV.

V is TRBV11-2 and J is TRBJ2-5; D not certain. Germline assignment: CDR1 SGHAT and CDR2 FQNNGV. The CDR3 has 14 amino acids. V was shortened by 2 bases and J by 5 bases, with 12 bases between the two germline ends. The CDR3 is CASSLSPQHETQYF. The DNA for the CDR3 is TGTGCCAGCAGCTTAAGCCCTCAACACGAGACCCAGTACTTC.

The chain uses TRBV2 and TRBJ2-4, with TRBD1 as a possible D gene (7 bases). Trimming took 8 bases from V and 0 from J, leaving 11 bases between them. The CDR3 runs 14 residues. Germline lookup yields CDR1 SNHLY and CDR2 FYNNEI. The CDR3 spells CASVEGAAKNIQYF. Written as DNA, the CDR3 is TGTGCCAGCGTGGAGGGGGCAGCCAAAAACATTCAGTACTTC. Together with reference TRBV2 and TRBJ2-4, the CDR3 gives the full variable domain: EPEVTQTPSHQVTQMGQEVILRCVPISNHLYFYWYRQILGQKVEFLVSFYNNEISEKSEIFDDQFSVERPDGSNFTLKIRSTKLEDSAMYFCASVEGAAKNIQYFGAGTRLSVL.